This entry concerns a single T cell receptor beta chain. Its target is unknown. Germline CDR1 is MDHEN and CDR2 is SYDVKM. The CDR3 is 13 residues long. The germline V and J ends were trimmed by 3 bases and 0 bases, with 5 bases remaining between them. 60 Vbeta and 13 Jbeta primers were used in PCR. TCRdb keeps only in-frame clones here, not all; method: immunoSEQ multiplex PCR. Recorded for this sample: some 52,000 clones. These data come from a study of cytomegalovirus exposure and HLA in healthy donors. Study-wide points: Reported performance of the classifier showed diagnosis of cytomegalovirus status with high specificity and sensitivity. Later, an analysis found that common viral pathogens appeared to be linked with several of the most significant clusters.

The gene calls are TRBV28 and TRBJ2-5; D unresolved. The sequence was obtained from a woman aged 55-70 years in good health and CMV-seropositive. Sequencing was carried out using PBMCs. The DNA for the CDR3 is TGTGCCAGCAGTTTCACAGACCAAGAGACCCAGTACTTC. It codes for CASSFTDQETQYF.